The entry that follows covers one TCR beta chain sequence. The data were produced by immunoSEQ multiplex PCR, yet TCRdb's version contains in-frame clones alone and is incomplete. The sample has 100,000 to 150,000 clones, approximately 92% seen once. Per the germline V gene, CDR1 is SGHRS and CDR2 is YFSETQ. The ends were cut back, 4 bases at V and 2 bases at J, with 12 bases in the middle. The CDR3 has 14 residues. The source of the sample is a study of control samples from healthy donors and cancer patients. This sequence joins TRBV5-1 and TRBJ2-5, with no clear D. The sequence derives from a man older than 75 with head and neck cancer. What was sequenced was PBMCs. In nucleotides, the CDR3 is TGCGCCAGCAGCCCAAGCCCCGTACAAGAGACCCAGTACTTC. It is translated as CASSPSPVQETQYF.